This T cell receptor beta chain was sequenced for a study of glioma-infiltrating T cells. Using RNA template, CDR3s of TCR alpha and beta were amplified with iRepertoire arm-PCR. TCRdb fed the multiplex PCR reads into MiXCR, producing one record per CDR3 protein. The table has 150,000 to 200,000 distinct CDR3 sequences, about 47% seen once. This clonotype was observed many times. V was clipped by 5 bases and J by 5 bases; unmatched bases: 9. This CDR3 is 14 amino acids long. CDR1 MNHEY and CDR2 SMNVEV come from the germline V gene (reference sequence). This TCR derives from a human donor with low-grade glioma or glioblastoma, undergoing nonglioma brain surgery, or in good health (not recorded which). Sequencing was carried out using glioma tissue, nonneoplastic brain tissue, or PBMCs (not recorded which). The chain is built from TRBV27 and TRBJ2-7; TRBD1 matches at 7 bases. The CDR3 DNA reads TGTGCCAGCAGTATTAGACAGGGTAGCCACGAGCAGTACTTC. Translation: CASSIRQGSHEQYF.